The source of this T cell receptor beta chain is a study of cytomegalovirus exposure and HLA in healthy donors. Trimming removed 1 base from V and 2 bases from J; junction bases left unmatched: 7. CDR3 length: 16 amino acids. Germline values: CDR1 SGHRS, CDR2 YFSETQ. In the PCR, 60 Vbeta and 13 Jbeta primers were used. TCRdb's copy holds only in-frame clones and misses some; the assay was immunoSEQ multiplex PCR. This table has roughly 150,000 clones, roughly 80% appearing once. This clone appeared once. The V gene is TRBV5-1, the J gene TRBJ2-5; 8 bases align to TRBD2. The origin of this receptor is a male donor in good health and CMV-seronegative. The sequencing input was PBMCs. CDR3 nucleotide sequence: TGCGCCAGCAGCTTGAGAGCCAGCGGGGGACAAGAGACCCAGTACTTC. Its protein is CASSLRASGGQETQYF.